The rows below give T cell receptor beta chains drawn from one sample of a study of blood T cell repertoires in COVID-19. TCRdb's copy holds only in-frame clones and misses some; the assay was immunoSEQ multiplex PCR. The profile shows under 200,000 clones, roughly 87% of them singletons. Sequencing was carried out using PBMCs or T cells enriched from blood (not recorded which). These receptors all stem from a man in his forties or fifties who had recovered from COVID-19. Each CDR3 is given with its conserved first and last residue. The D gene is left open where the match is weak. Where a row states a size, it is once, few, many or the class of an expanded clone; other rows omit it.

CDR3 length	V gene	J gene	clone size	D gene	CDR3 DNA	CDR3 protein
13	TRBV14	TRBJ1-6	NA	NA	TGTGCCAGCAGCCAAGACATCCTGGGAGCCCTCCACTTT	CASSQDILGALHF
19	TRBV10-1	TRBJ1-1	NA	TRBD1	TGCGCCAGCAGTGATTCGATCTCCGGGACAGTTCTCACGAACACTGAAGCTTTCTTT	CASSDSISGTVLTNTEAFF
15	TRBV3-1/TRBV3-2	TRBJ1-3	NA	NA	TGTGCCAGCAGCCAAGACGGGTACTCTGGAAACACCATATATTTT	CASSQDGYSGNTIYF
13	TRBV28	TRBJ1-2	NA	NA	TGTGCCACCGGCCCCCGGGCCAGAGGGGGCTACACCTTC	CATGPRARGGYTF
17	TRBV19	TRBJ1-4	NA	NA	TGTGCCAGTAGTGGGAGGCGAGGCTCCGGGCATAATGAAAAACTGTTTTTT	CASSGRRGSGHNEKLFF
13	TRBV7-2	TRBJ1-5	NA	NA	TGTGCCAGCAGCTTGCAGGGGTATCAGCCCCAGCATTTT	CASSLQGYQPQHF
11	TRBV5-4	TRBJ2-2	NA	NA	TGTGCCAGCAGCCAAACCGGGGAGCTGTTTTTT	CASSQTGELFF
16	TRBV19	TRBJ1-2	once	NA	TGTGCCAGTAGTATTGCAGCCAGCAGCGCAATATATGGCTACACCTTC	CASSIAASSAIYGYTF
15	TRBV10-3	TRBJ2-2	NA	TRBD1	TGTGCCACCCTCCCCGGACAGGGGAACACCGGGGAGCTGTTTTTT	CATLPGQGNTGELFF
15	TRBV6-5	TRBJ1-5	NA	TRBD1	TGTGCCATCTGGGACAGGGGGTGGAGTAATCAGCCCCAGCATTTT	CAIWDRGWSNQPQHF
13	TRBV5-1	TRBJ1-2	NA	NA	TGCGCCAGCAGCTTGAAACAGGGCTATGGCTACACCTTC	CASSLKQGYGYTF
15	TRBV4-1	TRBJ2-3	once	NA	TGCGCCAGCAGCCCGGGGTTCGGGGGAATGGATACGCAGTATTTT	CASSPGFGGMDTQYF
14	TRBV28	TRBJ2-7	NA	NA	TGTGCCAGCTGTGGGGGGGGCACGTACTACGAGCAGTACTTC	CASCGGGTYYEQYF
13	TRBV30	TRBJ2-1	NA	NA	TGTGCCTGGACCCCGGGACAATCGCATGGGCAGTTCTTC	CAWTPGQSHGQFF
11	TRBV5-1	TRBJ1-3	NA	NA	TGCGCCAGCAGCCAAGGAAACACCATATATTTT	CASSQGNTIYF
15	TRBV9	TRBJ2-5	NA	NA	TGTGCCAGCAGCGTAGCTGGAGGGCTAGCGGAGACCCAGTACTTC	CASSVAGGLAETQYF
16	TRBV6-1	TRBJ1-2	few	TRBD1	TGTGCCAGCAGTGAAGTTATGGACAGGGGTAACTATGGCTACACCTTC	CASSEVMDRGNYGYTF
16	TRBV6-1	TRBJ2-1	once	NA	TGTGCCAGCAGTGAATTGCGGGGCAGCTCCTACAATGAGCAGTTCTTC	CASSELRGSSYNEQFF
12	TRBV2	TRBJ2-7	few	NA	TGTGCCAGCACCTCACCGGGGGAGGAGCAGTACTTC	CASTSPGEEQYF
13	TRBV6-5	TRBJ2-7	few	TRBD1	TGTGCCAGCAGGGGACAGGCCTCCTACGAGCAGTACTTC	CASRGQASYEQYF
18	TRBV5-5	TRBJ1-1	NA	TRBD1	TGTGCCAGCAGCTCCCACCTTGGACAGGGGGAGATGAACACTGAAGCTTTCTTT	CASSSHLGQGEMNTEAFF
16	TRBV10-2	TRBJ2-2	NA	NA	TGCGCCAGCACCAGCGGAGCGGCCCACCAGGGGGGGGAGCTGTTTTTT	CASTSGAAHQGGELFF
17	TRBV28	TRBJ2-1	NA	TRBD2	TGTGCCAGCAGTCCGCGAACGGGGGGATCGGGGCTGCGTGAGCAGTTCTTC	CASSPRTGGSGLREQFF
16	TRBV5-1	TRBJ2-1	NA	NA	TGCGCCAGCAGCTTGGTCCTCCACATCACAGGGCATGAGCAGTTCTTC	CASSLVLHITGHEQFF
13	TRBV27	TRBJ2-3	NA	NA	TGTGCCAGCAGTGACCCCAGGGGAGATACGCAGTATTTT	CASSDPRGDTQYF
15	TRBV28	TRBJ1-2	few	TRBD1	TGTGCCAGCAGGGGAGGGACAGGGGGGGTCTATGGCTACACCTTC	CASRGGTGGVYGYTF
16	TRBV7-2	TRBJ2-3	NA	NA	TGTGCCAGCAGCTTTCAGGGGAGCGGACCCACAGATACGCAGTATTTT	CASSFQGSGPTDTQYF
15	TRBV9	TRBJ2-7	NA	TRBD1	TGTGCCAGCAGCGTAGACGGGACAGGGGGCTACGAGCAGTACTTC	CASSVDGTGGYEQYF
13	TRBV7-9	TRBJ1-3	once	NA	TGTGCGAGCAGTCGAGGTACTGGAAACACCATATATTTT	CASSRGTGNTIYF
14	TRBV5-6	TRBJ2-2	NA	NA	TGTGCCAGCAGCCCTGGACATACCACCGGGGAGCTGTTTTTT	CASSPGHTTGELFF
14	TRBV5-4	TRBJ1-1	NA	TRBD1	TGTGCCAGCAGCTTGAGACAGGGGGCGACCGAAGCTTTCTTT	CASSLRQGATEAFF
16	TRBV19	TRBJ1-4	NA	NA	TGTGCCAGTAGTATAGCCCAGGGCCTGTCTAATGAAAAACTGTTTTTT	CASSIAQGLSNEKLFF
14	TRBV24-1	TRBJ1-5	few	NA	TGTGCCACCAGTGATTCAGGGTGGGGTCAGCCCCAGCATTTT	CATSDSGWGQPQHF
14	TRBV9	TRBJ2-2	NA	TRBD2	TGTGCCAGCAGCGTCGGGGGGGACACCGGGGAGCTGTTTTTT	CASSVGGDTGELFF
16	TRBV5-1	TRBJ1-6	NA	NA	TGCGCCAGCAGCTTGGAAGGGAGCTCCTATAATTCACCCCTCCACTTT	CASSLEGSSYNSPLHF
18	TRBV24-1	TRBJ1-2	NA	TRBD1	TGTGCCACCAGTGATTCGGACGCCTCACAGGGGGCTGGCTATGGCTACACCTTC	CATSDSDASQGAGYGYTF
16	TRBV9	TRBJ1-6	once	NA	TGTGCCAGCAGCGTTGACAGCTCCGTTGGGAATTCACCCCTCCACTTT	CASSVDSSVGNSPLHF
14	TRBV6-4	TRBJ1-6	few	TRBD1	TGTGCCAGCAGTCCCGGACAGGGGGGATTCACCCTCCACTTT	CASSPGQGGFTLHF
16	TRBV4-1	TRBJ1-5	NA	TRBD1	TGCGCCAGCAGCCTTACAGGGGATTCTAGCAATCAGCCCCAGCATTTT	CASSLTGDSSNQPQHF
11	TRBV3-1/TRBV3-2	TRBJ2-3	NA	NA	TGTGCCAGCAGCCATTCGGGGGTGCAGTATTTT	CASSHSGVQYF
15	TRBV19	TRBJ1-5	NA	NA	TGTGCCAGTAGTATTGACAGGCGTAGCAATCAGCCCCAGCATTTT	CASSIDRRSNQPQHF
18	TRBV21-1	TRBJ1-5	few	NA	TGTGCCAGCAGCAAGAGGTCGAGGGACTCCCGTGGCAATCAGCCCCAGCATTTT	CASSKRSRDSRGNQPQHF
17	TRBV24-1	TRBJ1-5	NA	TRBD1	TGTGCCACCAGTGATCCCGTCGGACAGGGGTCGGATCAGCCCCAGCATTTT	CATSDPVGQGSDQPQHF
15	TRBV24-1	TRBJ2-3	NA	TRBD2	TGTGCCACCACGCCTTCGGGGGGAAACACAGATACGCAGTATTTT	CATTPSGGNTDTQYF
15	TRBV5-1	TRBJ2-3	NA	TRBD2	TGCGCCAGCAGCTTTGGACTAGCGGGGGCAGATACGCAGTATTTT	CASSFGLAGADTQYF
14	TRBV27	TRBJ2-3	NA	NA	TGTGCCAGCAGCGTACTAGCCCGGGCAGATACGCAGTATTTT	CASSVLARADTQYF
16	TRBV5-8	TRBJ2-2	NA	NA	TGTGCCAGCAGCTTGACAGGCCTCGCGAACACCGGGGAGCTGTTTTTT	CASSLTGLANTGELFF
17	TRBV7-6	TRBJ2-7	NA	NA	TGTGCCAGCAGCCCACCCAGAGGTCGGTTGCTCACCTACGAGCAGTACTTC	CASSPPRGRLLTYEQYF
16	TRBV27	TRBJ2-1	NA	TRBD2	TGTGCCAGCAGTCGGGGACTAGCGGGAGTGAGCAATGAGCAGTTCTTC	CASSRGLAGVSNEQFF